A selection of T cell receptor beta chains follows, all from one sample in a study of CD8 T cells in Susac syndrome. TCRdb passed the immunoSEQ multiplex PCR reads through MiXCR, listing each CDR3 protein once. The top ten hold 0.2% to 0.25% of the sample, which has 95,000 to 150,000 distinct CDR3 sequences, approximately 96% seen once. Sequencing was done on a sample of CD8+ T cells from PBMCs. The receptors were gathered from a human donor with Susac syndrome. Each CDR3 is given with its conserved first and last residue. The order of the fields is clone size, V gene, D gene, J gene, CDR3 DNA, CDR3 protein. The D gene is left open where the match is weak. A row's size may be missing; if present it is once, few, many or a size class.

NA	TRBV4-2	TRBD2	TRBJ2-1	TGTGCCAGCAGCCATCGAGCGGGGGGTTACAATGAGCAGTTCTTC	CASSHRAGGYNEQFF
NA	TRBV4-2	NA	TRBJ1-1	TGTGCCAGCAGCCAAGCTGTTAACACTGAAGCTTTCTTT	CASSQAVNTEAFF
NA	TRBV30	NA	TRBJ1-5	TGTGCCTGGAGCGAAGAGGGCAATCAGCCCCAGCATTTT	CAWSEEGNQPQHF
once	TRBV6-2/TRBV6-3	NA	TRBJ2-3	TGTGCCAGCAGTTACTCGATGGAGGGGAAAAGCACAGATACGCAGTATTTT	CASSYSMEGKSTDTQYF
NA	TRBV2	NA	TRBJ2-3	TGTGCCAGCAGTGAAGCGGCAGAAGGGCTCACAGATACGCAGTATTTT	CASSEAAEGLTDTQYF
NA	TRBV27	NA	TRBJ2-7	TGTGCCAGCAGTTGGGGTTCCGAGCAGTACTTC	CASSWGSEQYF
NA	TRBV4-3	NA	TRBJ1-3	TGCGCCAGCAGCCTGTACCAGGGCTCTGGAAACACCATATATTTT	CASSLYQGSGNTIYF
NA	TRBV29-1	TRBD2	TRBJ2-5	TGCAGCGTTGAATTCGGCGGGAGATCTCAAGAGACCCAGTACTTC	CSVEFGGRSQETQYF
NA	TRBV12-3/TRBV12-4	NA	TRBJ2-3	TGTGCCAGCCTCCCAGGGCCTTCGAAGGCCACAGATACGCAGTATTTT	CASLPGPSKATDTQYF
once	TRBV12-3/TRBV12-4	NA	TRBJ1-4	TGTGCCAGCAGTTTTACCGGGGTTAATGAAAAACTGTTTTTT	CASSFTGVNEKLFF
NA	TRBV19	TRBD2	TRBJ2-2	TGTGCCAGTAGTATAGTAGGGACTAGGAACACCGGGGAGCTGTTTTTT	CASSIVGTRNTGELFF
NA	TRBV11-2	NA	TRBJ2-7	TGTGCCAGCAGCTACCCGGGCCACGGGCAGTACTTC	CASSYPGHGQYF
NA	TRBV7-8	NA	TRBJ2-3	TGTGCCAGCAGCCCCCGGACTGGCACAGATACGCAGTATTTT	CASSPRTGTDTQYF
NA	TRBV2	NA	TRBJ1-6	TGTGCCAGCACGGCCCCAGGGGTGAGGGGGGGATCCCTCCACTTT	CASTAPGVRGGSLHF
NA	TRBV10-3	TRBD2	TRBJ2-7	TGTGCCATCAGCGGGACTAGCGGGACTACCTCCTACGAGCAGTACTTC	CAISGTSGTTSYEQYF
NA	TRBV13	NA	TRBJ2-7	TGTGCCAGCAGCTTAGAAGGACTTATCCACGAGCAGTACTTC	CASSLEGLIHEQYF
NA	TRBV5-4	TRBD2	TRBJ2-4	TGTGCCAGCAGCCCGGGACTAGCGGCCGATCTAGCCAAAAACATTCAGTACTTC	CASSPGLAADLAKNIQYF
once	TRBV12-3/TRBV12-4	TRBD1	TRBJ1-2	TGTGCCAGCAGTCCCGACAGGGGAGTCTATGGCTACACCTTC	CASSPDRGVYGYTF
NA	TRBV12-3/TRBV12-4	TRBD2	TRBJ2-1	TGTGCCAGCACCGTAGCGGGAGGGCCGAATGAGCAGTTCTTC	CASTVAGGPNEQFF
NA	TRBV20-1	TRBD1	TRBJ1-5	TGCAGTGCTAGAGATCCGGACAGGGCCTTGAATCAGCCCCAGCATTTT	CSARDPDRALNQPQHF
NA	TRBV25-1	TRBD1	TRBJ2-5	TGTGCCAGCAGTGACCTAGGACAGGGTCGGACCCAGTACTTC	CASSDLGQGRTQYF
once	TRBV4-1	NA	TRBJ2-7	TGCGCCAGCAGCCAAGCTGCTCCGGGGTCCTACGAGCAGTACTTC	CASSQAAPGSYEQYF
NA	TRBV2	TRBD2	TRBJ2-5	TGTGCCAGCAGCCGCTTGGGGGAGGGTTCTGGGGAGACCCAGTACTTC	CASSRLGEGSGETQYF